This T cell receptor beta chain was found in a study of early T cells in non-severe SARS-CoV-2 infection. As for the study in general: Whole-blood bulk RNA, unsorted, was sequenced, and chains were unpaired. Study-level points and caveats: Matching with VDJdb favored anti-spike CD8 responses (missing private and CD4 specificities).

Individual cDNA molecules each received unique molecular identifiers attached to them. TCRdb processed the 5' RACE reads anew with MiXCR; each CDR3 protein has one entry. This table holds roughly 50,000 distinct CDR3 sequences, 8% found once. On this clonotype: Its specificity is unknown.

The CDR3 runs 15 residues. With 3 bases removed from V and 2 bases from J, the gap between germline ends came to 9 bases. CDR1 and CDR2 from the germline V gene are SGHRS and YFSETQ. This clonotype originated in an adult who was a healthcare worker with PCR-confirmed SARS-CoV-2 infection or an uninfected control (not recorded which). The rearrangement joins TRBV5-1 to TRBJ1-6; D is possibly TRBD1 (5 bases). The sample comprised whole blood. CDR3 protein: CASSSGPPYNSPLHF. CDR3 DNA: TGCGCCAGCAGCTCGGGACCGCCCTATAATTCACCCCTCCACTTT.